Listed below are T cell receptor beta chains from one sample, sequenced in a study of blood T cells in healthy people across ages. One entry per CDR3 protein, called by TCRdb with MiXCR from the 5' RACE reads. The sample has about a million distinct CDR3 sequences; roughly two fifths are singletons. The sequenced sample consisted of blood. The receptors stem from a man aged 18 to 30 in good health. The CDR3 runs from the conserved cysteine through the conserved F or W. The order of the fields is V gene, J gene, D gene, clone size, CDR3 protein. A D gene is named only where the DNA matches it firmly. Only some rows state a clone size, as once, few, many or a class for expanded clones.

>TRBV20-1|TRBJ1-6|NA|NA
CSARLPSSSYNSPLHF
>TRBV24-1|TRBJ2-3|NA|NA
CATISGQRVGTDTQYF
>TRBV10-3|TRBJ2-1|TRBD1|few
CAISESEGDRVGAEQFF
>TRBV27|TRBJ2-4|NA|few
CASSSQGLGIQYF
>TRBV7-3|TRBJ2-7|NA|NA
CASSLKGPYNEQYF
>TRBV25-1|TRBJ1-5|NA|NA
CASSEWGSNQPQHF
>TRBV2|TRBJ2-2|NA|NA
CASRGSNTGELFF
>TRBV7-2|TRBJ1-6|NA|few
CASSSLTLALHF
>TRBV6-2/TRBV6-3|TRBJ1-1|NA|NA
CASSYSTVSGGNEAFF
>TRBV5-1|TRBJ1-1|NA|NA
CASSLEGGVVEAFF
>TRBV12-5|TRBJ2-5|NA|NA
CASSQVPIYRGNQETQYF
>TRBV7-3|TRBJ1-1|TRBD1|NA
CASSDRGMNTEAFF
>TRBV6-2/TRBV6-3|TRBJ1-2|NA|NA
CASTKRGDRNYGYTF
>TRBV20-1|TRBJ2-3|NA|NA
CSADSPRVPDTQYF
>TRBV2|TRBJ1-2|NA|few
CASSEAVGGSSANYGYTF
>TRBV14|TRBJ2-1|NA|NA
CASSQDFGLAPRNEQFF
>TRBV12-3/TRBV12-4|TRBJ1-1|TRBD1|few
CASRIWDREAFF
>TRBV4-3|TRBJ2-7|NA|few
CASSQDWGTEQYF
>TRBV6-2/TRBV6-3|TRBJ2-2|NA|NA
CASKPGLITGELFF
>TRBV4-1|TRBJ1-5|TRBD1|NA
CASSPLQGGANQPQHF
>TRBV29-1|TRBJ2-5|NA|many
CSVQGQRETQYF
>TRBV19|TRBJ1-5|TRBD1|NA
CASSTRQGFPQHF
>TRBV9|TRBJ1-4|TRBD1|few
CASSVDPQPGTGTEKLFF
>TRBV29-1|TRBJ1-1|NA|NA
CSVDRGRRNTEAFF
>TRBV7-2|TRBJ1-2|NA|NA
CASSLDSAIGAGGTF
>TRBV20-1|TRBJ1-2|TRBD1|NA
CSASAQGGTGYTF
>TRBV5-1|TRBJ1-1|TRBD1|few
CASSLARGRDEAFF
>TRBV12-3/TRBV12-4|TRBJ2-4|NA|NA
CASSLSTPRNIQYF
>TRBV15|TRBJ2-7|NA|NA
CATSIGKEDRYF
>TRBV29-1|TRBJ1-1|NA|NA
CSVGVRQDTEAFF
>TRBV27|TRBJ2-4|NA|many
CASSQGLENIQYF
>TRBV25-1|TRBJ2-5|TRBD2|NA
CASSEWLSGKEETQYF
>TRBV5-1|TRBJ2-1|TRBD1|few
CASSTYDRDFVEQFF
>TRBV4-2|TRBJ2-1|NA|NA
CASSQDHGSYNEQFF
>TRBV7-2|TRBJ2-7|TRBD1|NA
CASSLEGQGLHEQYF
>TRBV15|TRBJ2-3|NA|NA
CATSRQAPAVDTQYF
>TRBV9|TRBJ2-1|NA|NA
CASSPNPDNEQFF